This is a list of T cell receptor beta chains from one sample in a study of shared clonotypes between healthy human individuals. Here immunoSEQ multiplex PCR was the method, and the copy in TCRdb shows in-frame clones only, minus some. The table records some 1.5 million clones, about 98% of them present only once. The material sequenced was naive CD4+ T cells sorted from blood. The receptors here all came from a man aged 25 to 40 in good health. Each CDR3 is given without its conserved first and last residue.

j_gene	v_gene	CDR3aa
TRBJ2-1	TRBV5-4	ASSFGIGGRDWNEQF
TRBJ2-7	TRBV13	ASSLGPGLAGGISYEQY
TRBJ1-2	TRBV5-1	ASSPYRDSLGYT
TRBJ2-1	TRBV9	ASSVATTGVTWEQF
TRBJ2-7	TRBV10-3	AVLLRRGNLFDEQY
TRBJ1-2	TRBV30	AWRSTITGRASSYT
TRBJ1-5	TRBV28	ASRVSRGLSGNQPQH
TRBJ1-1	TRBV5-4	ASSPRRQGEGGEAF
TRBJ2-1	TRBV11-3	ASSSGTRVGGEQF
TRBJ2-7	TRBV7-2	ASSLGLAGGLRNEQY
TRBJ2-7	TRBV19	ASGQGAYEQY
TRBJ1-1	TRBV6-6	ASTGRFDSEAF
TRBJ1-1	TRBV28	ASSRTSGPTEAF
TRBJ2-1	TRBV27	ASSLSSGIASGYNEQF
TRBJ1-4	TRBV27	ASSKTGSNEKLF
TRBJ1-5	TRBV4-2	ASSQGTGIQPQH
TRBJ2-2	TRBV6-1	ASSGTESGELF
TRBJ1-2	TRBV5-1	ASSNGPNYGYT
TRBJ2-2	TRBV27	ASSFGRGRDGELF
TRBJ1-1	TRBV29-1	STDRGLNTEAF
TRBJ2-1	TRBV7-9	ASSPRTSGASYNEQF
TRBJ2-4	TRBV5-1	ASSLIGGRGDIQY
TRBJ1-5	TRBV19	ASRFGVGIQPQH
TRBJ1-2	TRBV29-1	SVGIVSRGYT
TRBJ2-7	TRBV5-1	ASSPGYEQY
TRBJ2-7	TRBV2	ASSVTGLALHEQY
TRBJ2-7	TRBV18	ASSPLGQGGEQY
TRBJ1-2	TRBV29-1	SVKGQGADGYT
TRBJ2-1	TRBV12-5	ASGVGSSYNEQF
TRBJ2-5	TRBV2	ASSEVTNQETQY
TRBJ2-7	TRBV5-1	ASSSLGGAEQY
TRBJ2-7	TRBV5-1	ASSGGRQVYEQY
TRBJ1-4	TRBV18	ASSPLGGVGEKLF
TRBJ1-1	TRBV19	ASSFTGGTEAF
TRBJ2-2	TRBV2	ASRAGTGLNGELF
TRBJ1-1	TRBV18	ASSNRGDTEAF
TRBJ2-1	TRBV27	ASSQRGIDEQF
TRBJ2-7	TRBV11-3	ASSPGAAYEQY
TRBJ2-5	TRBV7-2	ASSQTSGRGQETQY
TRBJ2-7	TRBV29-1	SVAGGDRIFL
TRBJ2-4	TRBV4-1	ASSQAWVDRVAKNIQY
TRBJ2-3	TRBV15	ATSRDGDTQY
TRBJ2-2	TRBV5-1	ASSAPTGTGFSGELF
TRBJ1-2	TRBV11-2	ASSPAGDYGYT
TRBJ1-2	TRBV7-9	ASSSGIAYGYT